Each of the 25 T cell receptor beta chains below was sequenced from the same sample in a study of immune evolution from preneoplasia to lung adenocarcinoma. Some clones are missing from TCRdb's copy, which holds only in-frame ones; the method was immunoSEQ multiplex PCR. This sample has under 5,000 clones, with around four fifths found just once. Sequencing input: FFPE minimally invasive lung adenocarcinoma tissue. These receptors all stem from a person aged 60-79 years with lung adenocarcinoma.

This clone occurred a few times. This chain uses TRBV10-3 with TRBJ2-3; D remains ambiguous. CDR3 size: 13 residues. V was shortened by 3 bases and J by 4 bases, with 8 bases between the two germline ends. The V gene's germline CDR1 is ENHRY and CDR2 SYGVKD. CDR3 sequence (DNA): TGTGCCATCAGTGACGTTTCGGCAGATACGCAGTATTTT. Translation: CAISDVSADTQYF.

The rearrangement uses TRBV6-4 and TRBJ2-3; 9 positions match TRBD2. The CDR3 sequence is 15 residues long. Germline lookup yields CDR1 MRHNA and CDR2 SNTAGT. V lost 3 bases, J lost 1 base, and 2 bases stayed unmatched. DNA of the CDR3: TGTGCCAGCAGTGAGACTAGCGGTGGCACAGATACGCAGTATTTT. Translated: CASSETSGGTDTQYF.

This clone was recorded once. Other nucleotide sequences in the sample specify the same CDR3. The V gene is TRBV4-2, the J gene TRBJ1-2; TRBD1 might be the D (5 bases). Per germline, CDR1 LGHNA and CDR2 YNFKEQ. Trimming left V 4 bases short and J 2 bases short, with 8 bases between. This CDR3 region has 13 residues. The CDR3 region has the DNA TGTGCCAGCAGCCCCCAGGGAAACTATGGCTACACCTTC. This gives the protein CASSPQGNYGYTF.

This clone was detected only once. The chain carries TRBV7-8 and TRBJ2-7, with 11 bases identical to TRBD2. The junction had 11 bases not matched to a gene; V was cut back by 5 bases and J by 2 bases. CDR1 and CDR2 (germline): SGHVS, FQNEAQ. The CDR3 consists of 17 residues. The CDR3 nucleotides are TGTGCCAGCAGCCCGCATCTGGGACTAGCGGCGACCTACGAGCAGTACTTC. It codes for CASSPHLGLAATYEQYF.

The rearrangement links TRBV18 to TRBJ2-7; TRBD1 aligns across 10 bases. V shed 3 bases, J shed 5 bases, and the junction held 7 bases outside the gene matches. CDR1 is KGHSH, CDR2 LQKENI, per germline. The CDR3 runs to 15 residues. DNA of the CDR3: TGTGCCAGCTCACCGAGGACAGGGGGGAGCCACGAGCAGTACTTC. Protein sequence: CASSPRTGGSHEQYF.

The CDR3 region has the DNA TGTGCCAGCAGCTTACGCGTGAGCGGGGAGCTGTTTTTT. Translated, it gives CASSLRVSGELFF. The rearrangement uses TRBV7-6 and TRBJ2-2; unclear D gene. The CDR3 contains 13 residues. V was cut by 2 bases and J by 7 bases, with 8 bases left in between. CDR1 SGHVS and CDR2 FNYEAQ come from the germline V gene.

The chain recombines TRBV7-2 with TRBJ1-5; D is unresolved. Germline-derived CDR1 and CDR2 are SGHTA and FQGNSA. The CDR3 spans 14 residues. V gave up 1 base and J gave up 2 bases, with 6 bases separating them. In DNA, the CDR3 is TGTGCCAGCAGCTTAGATGCGGGCAATCAGCCCCAGCATTTT. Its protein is CASSLDAGNQPQHF.

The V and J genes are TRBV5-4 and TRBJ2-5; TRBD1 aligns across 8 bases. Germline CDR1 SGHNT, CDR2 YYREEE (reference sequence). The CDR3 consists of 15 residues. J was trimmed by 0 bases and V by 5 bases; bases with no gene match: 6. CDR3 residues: CASRDGQGDQETQYF. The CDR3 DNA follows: TGTGCCAGCAGAGATGGACAGGGAGACCAAGAGACCCAGTACTTC.

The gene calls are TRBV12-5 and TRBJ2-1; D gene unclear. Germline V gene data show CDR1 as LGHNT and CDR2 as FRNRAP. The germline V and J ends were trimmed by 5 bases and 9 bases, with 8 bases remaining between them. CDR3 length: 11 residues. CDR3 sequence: CASGEMGEQFF. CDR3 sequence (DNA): TGTGCTAGTGGTGAGATGGGTGAGCAGTTCTTC.

CDR3 nucleotides: TGTGCCAGCAGTTTATACAGCGGGAACTACGAGCAGTACTTC. It is translated as CASSLYSGNYEQYF. The V gene is TRBV27, the J gene TRBJ2-7; 7 nucleotides align to TRBD2. Germline-derived CDR1 and CDR2 are MNHEY and SMNVEV (reference sequence). J lost 3 bases, V lost 1 base, and 3 bases had no gene match. CDR3 length: 14 residues.

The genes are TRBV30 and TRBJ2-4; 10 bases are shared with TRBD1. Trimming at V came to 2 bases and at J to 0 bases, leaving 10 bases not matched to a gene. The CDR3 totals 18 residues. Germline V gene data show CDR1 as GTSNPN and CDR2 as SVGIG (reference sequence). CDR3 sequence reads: CAWSSPTGGFLAKNIQYF. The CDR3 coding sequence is TGTGCCTGGAGTTCCCCGACAGGGGGCTTTCTAGCCAAAAACATTCAGTACTTC.

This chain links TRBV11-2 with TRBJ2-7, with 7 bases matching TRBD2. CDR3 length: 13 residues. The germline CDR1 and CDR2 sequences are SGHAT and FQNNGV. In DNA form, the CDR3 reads TGTGCTAGTTCACTAGCGATATCCTACGAGCAGTACTTC. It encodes CASSLAISYEQYF.

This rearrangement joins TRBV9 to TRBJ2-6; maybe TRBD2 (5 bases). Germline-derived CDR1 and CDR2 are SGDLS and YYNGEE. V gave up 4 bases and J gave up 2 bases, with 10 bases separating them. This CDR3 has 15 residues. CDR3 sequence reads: CASSHIAPGANVLTF. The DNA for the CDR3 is TGTGCCAGCAGCCACATAGCGCCTGGGGCCAACGTCCTGACTTTC.

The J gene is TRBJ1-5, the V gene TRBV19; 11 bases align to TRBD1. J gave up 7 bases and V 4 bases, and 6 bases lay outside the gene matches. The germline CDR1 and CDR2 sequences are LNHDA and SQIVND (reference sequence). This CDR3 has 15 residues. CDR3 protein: CASSTGTGGGQPQHF. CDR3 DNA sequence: TGTGCCAGTAGTACCGGGACAGGGGGAGGACAGCCCCAGCATTTT.

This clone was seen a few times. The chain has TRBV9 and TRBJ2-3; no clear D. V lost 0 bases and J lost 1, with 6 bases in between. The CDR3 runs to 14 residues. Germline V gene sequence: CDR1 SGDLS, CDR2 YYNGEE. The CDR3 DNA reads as TGTGCCAGCAGCGTAGGTCACGGCACAGATACGCAGTATTTT. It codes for CASSVGHGTDTQYF.

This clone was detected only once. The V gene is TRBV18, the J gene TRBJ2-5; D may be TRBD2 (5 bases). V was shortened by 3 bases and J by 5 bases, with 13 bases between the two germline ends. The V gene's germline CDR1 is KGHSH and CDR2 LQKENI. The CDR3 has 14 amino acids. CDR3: CASSPQDLVETQYF. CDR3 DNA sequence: TGTGCCAGCTCACCTCAGGACTTAGTGGAGACCCAGTACTTC.

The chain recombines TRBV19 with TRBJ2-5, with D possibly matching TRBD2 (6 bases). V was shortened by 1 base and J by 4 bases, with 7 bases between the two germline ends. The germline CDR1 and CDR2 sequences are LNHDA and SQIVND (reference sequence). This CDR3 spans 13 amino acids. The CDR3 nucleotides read TGTGCCAGTAGTATAGCGGGGGTAGAGACCCAGTACTTC. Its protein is CASSIAGVETQYF.

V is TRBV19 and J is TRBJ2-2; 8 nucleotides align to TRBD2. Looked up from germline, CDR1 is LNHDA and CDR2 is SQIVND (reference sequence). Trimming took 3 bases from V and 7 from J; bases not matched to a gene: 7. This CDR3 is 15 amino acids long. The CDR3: CASSIRLATGGELFF. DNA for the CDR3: TGTGCCAGTAGTATTCGACTAGCGACTGGCGGGGAGCTGTTTTTT.

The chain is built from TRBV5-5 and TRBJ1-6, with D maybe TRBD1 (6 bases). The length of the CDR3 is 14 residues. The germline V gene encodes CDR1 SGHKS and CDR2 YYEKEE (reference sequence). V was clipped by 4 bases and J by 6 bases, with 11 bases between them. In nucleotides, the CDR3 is TGTGCCAGCAGCCAGACAGGAGCTAATTCACCCCTCCACTTT. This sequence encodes CASSQTGANSPLHF.

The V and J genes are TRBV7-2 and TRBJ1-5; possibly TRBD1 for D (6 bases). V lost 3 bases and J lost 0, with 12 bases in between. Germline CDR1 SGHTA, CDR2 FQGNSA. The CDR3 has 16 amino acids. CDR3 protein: CASSLVRTVSNQPQHF. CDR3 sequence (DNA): TGTGCCAGCAGCTTGGTCAGGACAGTTAGCAATCAGCCCCAGCATTTT.

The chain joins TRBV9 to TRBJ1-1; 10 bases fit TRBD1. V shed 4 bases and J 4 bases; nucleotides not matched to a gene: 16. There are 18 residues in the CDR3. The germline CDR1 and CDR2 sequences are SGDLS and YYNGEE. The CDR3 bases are TGTGCCAGCAGCCCAGGGACAGGGGCTTTTATGGTCGGCACTGAAGCTTTCTTT. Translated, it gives CASSPGTGAFMVGTEAFF.

CDR3 residues: CASRIRTDSNEQFF. The CDR3 DNA reads TGTGCCAGCAGAATTAGGACAGACTCGAATGAGCAGTTCTTC. The chain has TRBV27 and TRBJ2-1; possible D gene TRBD1, 6 bases. Trimming removed 6 bases from V and 7 bases from J, with 16 bases in between. CDR3 length equals 14 residues. Germline V gives CDR1 MNHEY, CDR2 SMNVEV (reference sequence).

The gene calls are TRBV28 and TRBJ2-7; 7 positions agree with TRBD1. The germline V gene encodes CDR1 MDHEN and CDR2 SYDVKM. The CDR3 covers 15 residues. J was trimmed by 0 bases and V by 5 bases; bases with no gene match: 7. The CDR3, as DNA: TGTGCCAGCAGTCCATGGACAGGAAGCTCCTACGAGCAGTACTTC. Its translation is CASSPWTGSSYEQYF. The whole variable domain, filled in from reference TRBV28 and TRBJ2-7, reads DVKVTQSSRYLVKRTGEKVFLECVQDMDHENMFWYRQDPGLGLRLIYFSYDVKMKEKGDIPEGYSVSREKKERFSLILESASTNQTSMYLCASSPWTGSSYEQYFGPGTRLTVT.

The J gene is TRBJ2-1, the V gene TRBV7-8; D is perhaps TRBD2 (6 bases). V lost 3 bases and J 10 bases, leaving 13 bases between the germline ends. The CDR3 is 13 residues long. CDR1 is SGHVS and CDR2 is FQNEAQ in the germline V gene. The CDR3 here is CASSFNSGREQFF. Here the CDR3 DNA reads TGTGCCAGCAGCTTCAATAGCGGACGGGAGCAGTTCTTC.

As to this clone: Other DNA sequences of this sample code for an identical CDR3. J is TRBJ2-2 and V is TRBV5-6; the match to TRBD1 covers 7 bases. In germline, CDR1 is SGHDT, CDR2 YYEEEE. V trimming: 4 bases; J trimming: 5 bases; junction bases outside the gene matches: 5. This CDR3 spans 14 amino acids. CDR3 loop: CASSLVQGTGELFF. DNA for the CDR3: TGTGCCAGCAGCCTGGTACAGGGGACCGGGGAGCTGTTTTTT.